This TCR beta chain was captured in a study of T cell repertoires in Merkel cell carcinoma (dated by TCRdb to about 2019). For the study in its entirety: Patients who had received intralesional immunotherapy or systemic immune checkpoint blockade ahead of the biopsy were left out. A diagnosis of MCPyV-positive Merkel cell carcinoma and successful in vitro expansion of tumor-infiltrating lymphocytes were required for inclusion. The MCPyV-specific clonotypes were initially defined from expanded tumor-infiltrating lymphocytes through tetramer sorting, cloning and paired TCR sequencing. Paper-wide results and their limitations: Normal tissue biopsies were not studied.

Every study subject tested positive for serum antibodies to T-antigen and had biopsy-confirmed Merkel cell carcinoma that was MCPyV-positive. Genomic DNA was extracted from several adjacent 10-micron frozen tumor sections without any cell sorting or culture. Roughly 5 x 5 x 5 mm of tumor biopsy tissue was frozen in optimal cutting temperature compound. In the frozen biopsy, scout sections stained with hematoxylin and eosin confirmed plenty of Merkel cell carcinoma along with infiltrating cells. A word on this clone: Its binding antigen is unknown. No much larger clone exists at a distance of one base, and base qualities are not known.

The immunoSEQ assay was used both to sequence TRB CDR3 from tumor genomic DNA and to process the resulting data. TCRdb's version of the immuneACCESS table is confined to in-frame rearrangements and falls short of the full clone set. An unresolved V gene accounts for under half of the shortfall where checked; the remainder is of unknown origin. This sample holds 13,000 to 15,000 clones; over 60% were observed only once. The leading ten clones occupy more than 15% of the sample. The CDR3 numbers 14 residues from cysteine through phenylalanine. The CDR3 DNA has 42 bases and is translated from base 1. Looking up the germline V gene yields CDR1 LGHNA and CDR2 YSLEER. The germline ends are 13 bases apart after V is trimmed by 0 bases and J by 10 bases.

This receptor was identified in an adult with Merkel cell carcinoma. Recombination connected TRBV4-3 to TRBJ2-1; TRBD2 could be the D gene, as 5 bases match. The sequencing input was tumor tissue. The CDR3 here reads CASSQDHRTGEQFF. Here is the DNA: TGCGCCAGCAGCCAAGATCACCGGACGGGGGAGCAGTTCTTC.